This entry lists 5 T cell receptor beta chains sequenced from one sample in a study of immune evolution from preneoplasia to lung adenocarcinoma. TCRdb keeps only in-frame clones here, not all; method: immunoSEQ multiplex PCR. The sample records tens of thousands of clones, roughly 80% being singletons. The sequencing input was FFPE invasive lung adenocarcinoma tissue. These receptors all come from a person in their sixties with lung adenocarcinoma.

This clone appeared a single time. The J gene is TRBJ2-3, the V gene TRBV28; 8 nucleotides line up with TRBD2. This CDR3 contains 14 residues. Germline V CDR1 and CDR2: MDHEN, SYDVKM. The trim removed 7 bases at V and 3 bases at J, leaving 6 bases unmatched. DNA for the CDR3: TGTGCCAGCACCCGGGAGGGCCTAACAGATACGCAGTATTTT. This encodes CASTREGLTDTQYF. The whole variable domain, filled in from reference TRBV28 and TRBJ2-3, reads DVKVTQSSRYLVKRTGEKVFLECVQDMDHENMFWYRQDPGLGLRLIYFSYDVKMKEKGDIPEGYSVSREKKERFSLILESASTNQTSMYLCASTREGLTDTQYFGPGTRLTVL.

The chain has TRBV4-1 and TRBJ2-7; 13 bases map to TRBD2. Unmatched junction bases numbered 5, after V lost 5 bases and J lost 1 base. This CDR3 spans 16 amino acids. Germline V gene data show CDR1 as MGHRA and CDR2 as YSYEKL. The CDR3 loop reads CASSSRTSGSSYEQYF. The CDR3 nucleotides are TGCGCCAGCAGCTCTCGGACTAGCGGGAGTTCCTACGAGCAGTACTTC.

As regards this clone: Other DNA sequences in this sample translate to the same CDR3. The rearrangement links TRBV7-9 to TRBJ2-7, with 10 bases aligning to TRBD1. Looked up from germline, CDR1 is SEHNR and CDR2 is FQNEAQ (reference sequence). The CDR3 length is 15 residues. J gave up 1 base and V 9 bases, and 9 bases lay outside the gene matches. CDR3 bases: TGTGCCAGTAGCATCGGGACAGGGGATTCCTACGAGCAGTACTTC. It encodes CASSIGTGDSYEQYF.

The rearrangement links TRBV6-6 to TRBJ2-5, with 8 bases fitting TRBD1. The J segment lost 5 bases and the V segment lost 7 bases, leaving 12 bases of the junction unmatched. The germline CDR1 and CDR2 sequences are MNHNY and SVGAGI (reference sequence). The CDR3 runs 15 residues. The CDR3 nucleotides read TGTGCCAGCACAAATACAGGGGGTTTCTTCGAGACCCAGTACTTC. It encodes CASTNTGGFFETQYF.

CDR3 amino acids: CASSDSLTYGYTF. The CDR3 DNA sequence: TGTGCCAGCTCGGACAGCTTAACTTATGGCTACACCTTC. The chain is built from TRBV18 and TRBJ1-2; maybe TRBD1 (6 bases). V dropped 6 bases and J dropped 5 bases, with 13 bases sitting between them. The CDR3 consists of 13 residues. Germline V gene data show CDR1 as KGHSH and CDR2 as LQKENI.